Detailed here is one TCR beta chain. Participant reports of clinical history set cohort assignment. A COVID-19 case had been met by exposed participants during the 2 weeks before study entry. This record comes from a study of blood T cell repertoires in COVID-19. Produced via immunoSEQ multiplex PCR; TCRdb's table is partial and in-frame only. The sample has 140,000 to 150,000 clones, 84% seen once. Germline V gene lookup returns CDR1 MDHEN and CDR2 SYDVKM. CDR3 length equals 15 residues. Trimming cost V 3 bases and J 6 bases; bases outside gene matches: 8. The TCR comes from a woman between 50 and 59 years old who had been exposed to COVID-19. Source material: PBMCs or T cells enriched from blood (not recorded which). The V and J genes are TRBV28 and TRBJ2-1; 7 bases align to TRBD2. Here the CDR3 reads CASSFMAGRVNEQFF. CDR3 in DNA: TGTGCCAGCAGTTTTATGGCGGGGAGGGTCAATGAGCAGTTCTTC. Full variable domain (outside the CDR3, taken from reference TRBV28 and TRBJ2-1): DVKVTQSSRYLVKRTGEKVFLECVQDMDHENMFWYRQDPGLGLRLIYFSYDVKMKEKGDIPEGYSVSREKKERFSLILESASTNQTSMYLCASSFMAGRVNEQFFGPGTRLTVL.